The 13 T cell receptor beta chains below all came from one sample that was sequenced in a study of cytomegalovirus exposure and HLA in healthy donors (dated 2017 in TCRdb). The library came from the immunoSEQ multiplex PCR assay. For the multiplex PCR, a mixture combining 60 forward primers for TCR Vbeta segments and 13 reverse primers for TCR Jbeta segments was used. TCRdb mirrors the immuneACCESS table, restricted to in-frame sequences. Some clones are absent from its copies; in checked studies, under half trace to an unresolved V gene, and the reason for the others is unknown. For this sample the table gives about 62,000 clones, of which roughly 80% were detected only once. Around 3% of the sample lies in the top ten. The sample consisted of PBMCs. The source of these receptors is a woman between 25 and 40 years old in good health and CMV-seronegative.

In its sample, this clone was seen a few times. The genes are TRBV6-6 and TRBJ2-5, with a tentative D call TRBD1 (5 bases). The V end was cut by 7 bases, the J end by 2 bases, with 11 bases between. Germline CDR1 and CDR2: MNHNY and SVGAGI (reference sequence). The CDR3 runs to 13 residues. The CDR3 region has the DNA TGTGCCAGCACCAAGACAGAACAAGAGACCCAGTACTTC. Protein sequence: CASTKTEQETQYF.

The rearrangement links TRBV28 to TRBJ1-1, with no clear D. The CDR3 consists of 16 residues. From germline, CDR1 is MDHEN and CDR2 SYDVKM. The V end was cut by 5 bases, the J end by 0 bases, with 16 bases between. CDR3 residues: CASSPGRVSMNTEAFF. The CDR3, as DNA: TGTGCCAGCAGTCCTGGGCGGGTTTCCATGAACACTGAAGCTTTCTTT.

This chain joins TRBV4-1 and TRBJ1-5, with D uncertain. V was trimmed by 1 base and J by 5 bases, leaving 15 bases between them. The V gene's germline CDR1 is MGHRA and CDR2 YSYEKL. This CDR3 spans 16 amino acids. The CDR3 is CASSQVGRLGHQPQHF. Written as DNA, the CDR3 is TGCGCCAGCAGCCAAGTAGGGAGATTGGGCCATCAGCCCCAGCATTTT.

The J gene is TRBJ2-3, the V gene TRBV15; D unclear. The germline gives CDR1 LNHNV, CDR2 YYDKDF (reference sequence). The CDR3 totals 12 residues. The ends were cut back, 0 bases at V and 8 bases at J, with 6 bases in the middle. The CDR3 loop reads CATSRDPRTQYF. The CDR3, as DNA: TGTGCCACCAGCAGAGATCCCCGTACGCAGTATTTT.

CDR3 loop: CASSDPEGRALYEQYF. The CDR3 nucleotides are TGTGCCAGCAGCGATCCAGAGGGGAGGGCGCTCTACGAGCAGTACTTC. The chain combines TRBV7-9 with TRBJ2-7; TRBD2 matches at 7 bases. V gave up 5 bases and J gave up 3 bases; unmatched junction bases: 13. This CDR3 has 16 residues. Germline V gene lookup returns CDR1 SEHNR and CDR2 FQNEAQ (reference sequence).

V gene TRBV7-2 combines with J gene TRBJ1-2, with a weak D call TRBD1 (6 bases). Trimming pared 5 bases from V and 4 bases from J, leaving 11 bases between. The CDR3 has 13 residues. Germline V gene lookup returns CDR1 SGHTA and CDR2 FQGNSA. This chain's CDR3 is CASSPDRSYGYTF. The CDR3 DNA is TGTGCCAGCAGCCCCGACAGGAGCTATGGCTACACCTTC.

This chain joins TRBV6-6 and TRBJ2-7; no definite D call. Trimming stripped 0 bases from V and 3 bases from J, with 12 bases between. Germline-derived CDR1 and CDR2 are MNHNY and SVGAGI (reference sequence). The CDR3 extends over 15 amino acids. In DNA, the CDR3 is TGTGCCAGCAGTTACTCTGACTCCCTTTACTACGAGCAGTACTTC. Translated, it gives CASSYSDSLYYEQYF.

This rearrangement joins TRBV5-1 to TRBJ2-2; 10 bases align to TRBD1. Looked up from germline, CDR1 is SGHRS and CDR2 is YFSETQ. This CDR3 region has 16 residues. Losses at the gene ends were 4 bases for V and 4 bases for J; bases not matched to a gene: 7. The CDR3 DNA sequence: TGCGCCAGCAGCCCTCGACAGGGGGCGAGCACCGGGGAGCTGTTTTTT. This sequence encodes CASSPRQGASTGELFF. Using reference TRBV5-1 and TRBJ2-2 for the parts outside the CDR3, the full variable domain is KAGVTQTPRYLIKTRGQQVTLSCSPISGHRSVSWYQQTPGQGLQFLFEYFSETQRNKGNFPGRFSGRQFSNSRSEMNVSTLELGDSALYLCASSPRQGASTGELFFGEGSRLTVL.

This clone was seen just once. The chain's CDR3 is CASSLGQGRSQFF. DNA of the CDR3: TGTGCCAGCAGCTTGGGACAGGGTCGCTCGCAGTTCTTC. V usage is TRBV7-2 and J usage is TRBJ2-1; 9 bases are a match to TRBD1. Trimming cost V 3 bases and J 12 bases; bases outside gene matches: 6. The CDR3 contains 13 residues. Germline V CDR1 and CDR2: SGHTA, FQGNSA.

The V call is TRBV4-3, the J call TRBJ1-3; D gene unclear. This CDR3 contains 14 residues. Trimming took 0 bases from V and 0 from J, leaving 3 bases between them. The V gene's germline CDR1 is LGHNA and CDR2 YSLEER. The CDR3 bases are TGCGCCAGCAGCCAAGACAACTCTGGAAACACCATATATTTT. Protein sequence: CASSQDNSGNTIYF.

Only a few counts were recorded for this clone. V is TRBV7-2 and J is TRBJ2-3, with 9 positions matching TRBD1. Germline-derived CDR1 and CDR2 are SGHTA and FQGNSA. The CDR3 totals 16 residues. V lost 4 bases, J lost 5 bases, and 10 bases stayed unmatched. CDR3 in amino acids: CASSSEDRGGIDTQYF. CDR3 bases: TGTGCCAGCAGCTCGGAGGACAGGGGAGGTATAGATACGCAGTATTTT.

V and J are TRBV28 and TRBJ2-7, with 10 positions matching TRBD1. This CDR3 has 14 amino acids. V lost 6 bases, J lost 2 bases, and 4 bases stayed unmatched. The V gene's germline CDR1 is MDHEN and CDR2 SYDVKM. The CDR3 is CASRPDRGPYEQYF. DNA for the CDR3: TGTGCCAGCAGGCCCGACAGGGGGCCCTACGAGCAGTACTTC.

This clone showed up just a few times. The V call is TRBV6-1, the J call TRBJ2-5; 13 nucleotides line up with TRBD2. The CDR3 contains 15 residues. V was pared by 9 bases and J by 4 bases, with 8 bases of the junction left unmatched. CDR1 MNHNS and CDR2 SASEGT come from the germline V gene. The CDR3 nucleotides are TGTGCCAGTACCCCACTAGCGGGGGGGGGAGAGACCCAGTACTTC. This translates into CASTPLAGGGETQYF.